This is a list of T cell receptor beta chains from one sample in a study of blood T cell repertoires in COVID-19. The assay was immunoSEQ multiplex PCR, and TCRdb's table has in-frame clones only and misses some. The table has about 240,000 clones, roughly 87% seen once. The specimen was peripheral blood. Every receptor here comes from a man between 60 and 75 years old who had recovered from COVID-19. CDR3s include the opening cysteine and the closing phenylalanine or tryptophan. The D gene is left open where the match is weak. Expanded clones are given a class, and other clones once, few, many or no size at all.

TRBJ2-7 . TRBD2 TRBV7-9 TGTGCCAGCAGCCCTGGACTAGCGGGGGACTACGAGCAGTACTTC CASSPGLAGDYEQYF
TRBJ2-1 once TRBD2 TRBV10-3 TGTGCCATCAGTGAAGGCGGGGGGGCCAGGGAGCAGTTCTTC CAISEGGGAREQFF
TRBJ2-3 . TRBD2 TRBV2 TGTGCCACCCTCCCCCGACCTCCGGGACTAGCGGAGAGCACAGATACGCAGTATTTT CATLPRPPGLAESTDTQYF
TRBJ2-3 . . TRBV30 TGTGCCTGGAGTGTACTAGGTCTAGCCGTAGATACGCAGTATTTT CAWSVLGLAVDTQYF
TRBJ2-3 . . TRBV9 TGTGCCAGCAGCGTGGGCGGGGAGGCAGATACGCAGTATTTT CASSVGGEADTQYF
TRBJ1-3 . . TRBV19 TGTGCCAGTAGTAGCCTGCAGGATTCTGGAAACACCATATATTTT CASSSLQDSGNTIYF
TRBJ1-5 . . TRBV18 TGTGCCAGCTCACCAGAGTACAGTCGCAATCAGCCCCAGCATTTT CASSPEYSRNQPQHF
TRBJ2-2 . TRBD1 TRBV7-6 TGTGCCAGCAGCTTACCCCGCCAGGGGGCCGGGGAGCTGTTTTTT CASSLPRQGAGELFF
TRBJ1-1 . . TRBV5-1 TGCGCCAGCAGCTTGAGCTCAGGGATGAACACTGAAGCTTTCTTT CASSLSSGMNTEAFF
TRBJ1-3 . TRBD1 TRBV7-9 TGTGCCAGCAGCTTAGCAGGGACAGGCATCTTTGGAAACACCATATATTTT CASSLAGTGIFGNTIYF
TRBJ2-6 . TRBD2 TRBV7-6 TGTGCCAGCAGCCGACTAGCGGGGCCCCCCGTGGGGGCCAACGTCCTGACTTTC CASSRLAGPPVGANVLTF
TRBJ2-4 . . TRBV19 TGTGCCAGTAGTATAATGGGGCAGGTCAAACTAGCCAAAAACATTCAGTACTTC CASSIMGQVKLAKNIQYF
TRBJ1-6 once . TRBV7-9 TGTGCCAGCAGCTTGGGCGGCAGGGGATTGTCACCCCTCCACTTT CASSLGGRGLSPLHF
TRBJ2-3 . . TRBV24-1 TGTGCCACCAGTGATTACCTAAGCACAGATACGCAGTATTTT CATSDYLSTDTQYF
TRBJ2-3 few . TRBV5-1 TGCGCCAGCAGCTTGGAAGGGACAAGCACAGATACGCAGTATTTT CASSLEGTSTDTQYF
TRBJ2-5 . . TRBV12-3/TRBV12-4 TGTGCCAGCAGTCAATACAGGGAGACCCAGTACTTC CASSQYRETQYF
TRBJ2-5 . . TRBV2 TGTGCCAGCAAAGCGGAAAGCGGGCAAGAGACCCAGTACTTC CASKAESGQETQYF
TRBJ1-2 few . TRBV6-5 TGTGCCAGCAGTTCTCGGCAGGGGTATGGCTACACCTTC CASSSRQGYGYTF
TRBJ1-2 . . TRBV12-3/TRBV12-4 TGTGCCAGCAGTTTTATCCCAGGGCCGGGCTACACCTTC CASSFIPGPGYTF
TRBJ1-1 . TRBD1 TRBV7-6 TGTGCCAGCAGCTCGGGACAGCACACTGAAGCTTTCTTT CASSSGQHTEAFF